Below, 8 T cell receptor beta chains from the same sample are listed, as sequenced in a study of graft-versus-host responses after intestinal transplantation. TCRdb's copy holds only in-frame clones and misses some; the assay was immunoSEQ multiplex PCR. The table shows 12,000 to 15,000 clones, with around two fifths occurring only once. Irradiated, violet-dye-labeled stimulators (about 200,000) were plated alongside about 200,000 CFSE-labeled responders. The specimen comprised alloreactive CD8+ T cells from a mixed lymphocyte reaction culture, sampled before intestinal transplant. Subset specified: CFSE-low proliferating T cells sorted from roughly 6-day pre-transplant mixed lymphocyte reaction (GvH or HvG direction). These receptors were taken from a human patient who received an intestinal transplant.

Within the sample, this clone is large. The V call is TRBV4-2, the J call TRBJ2-7, with D perhaps matching TRBD2 (6 bases). Between the trimmed V and J ends, which lost 4 bases and 5 bases, there was a span of 12 bases. In germline, CDR1 is LGHNA, CDR2 YNFKEQ. CDR3 length equals 13 residues. In DNA, the CDR3 is TGTGCCAGCAGCCTGGAGGGGTCGGACGAGCAGTACTTC. Translated, it gives CASSLEGSDEQYF.

This clone came up many times. The J gene is TRBJ2-7, the V gene TRBV7-9; 7 nucleotides align to TRBD1. Germline lookup yields CDR1 SEHNR and CDR2 FQNEAQ (reference sequence). V lost 5 bases, J lost 3 bases, and 13 bases stayed unmatched. The CDR3 totals 16 residues. The CDR3 reads CASSDLSGQARYEQYF. In DNA, the CDR3 is TGTGCCAGCAGCGATTTATCCGGACAGGCTCGCTACGAGCAGTACTTC.

V and J are TRBV11-2 and TRBJ2-4, with a weak D call TRBD2 (5 bases). Germline-derived CDR1 and CDR2 are SGHAT and FQNNGV. V was clipped by 1 base and J by 2 bases, with 18 bases between them. CDR3 length equals 18 residues. CDR3 in amino acids: CASSLGRLSTGTKNIQYF. As DNA, the CDR3 is TGTGCCAGCAGCTTAGGTCGCCTCTCCACGGGAACCAAAAACATTCAGTACTTC.

The chain is built from TRBV19 and TRBJ2-1; D not resolved. Germline loops: CDR1 LNHDA, CDR2 SQIVND (reference sequence). V lost 1 base, J lost 0 bases, and 4 bases lay in between. The CDR3 consists of 14 residues. The CDR3: CASSIASSYNEQFF. CDR3 DNA: TGTGCCAGTAGTATAGCGAGCTCCTACAATGAGCAGTTCTTC.

The genes are TRBV7-8 and TRBJ2-1; 9 bases agree with TRBD2. The trim removed 4 bases at V and 8 bases at J, leaving 15 bases unmatched. This CDR3 is 17 amino acids long. Germline CDR1 reads SGHVS; CDR2 reads FQNEAQ. The CDR3 loop is CASSSKVPAGGLDEQFF. The CDR3 bases are TGTGCCAGCAGCTCGAAGGTTCCGGCGGGGGGGTTGGATGAGCAGTTCTTC.

The CDR3, as DNA: TGTGCCTGGAGTCTGGGACAGGGAAGCGACGAGCAGTACTTC. Translating it yields CAWSLGQGSDEQYF. The chain employs TRBV30 and TRBJ2-7; TRBD1 aligns across 9 bases. Germline-derived CDR1 and CDR2 are GTSNPN and SVGIG (reference sequence). The J segment lost 5 bases and the V segment lost 2 bases, leaving 7 bases of the junction unmatched. The CDR3 contains 14 residues.

This clone was detected only a few times. The chain has TRBV4-1 and TRBJ2-7; 8 nucleotides line up with TRBD2. The length of the CDR3 is 14 residues. J lost 6 bases, V lost 1 base, and 5 bases had no gene match. CDR1 and CDR2 from the germline V gene are MGHRA and YSYEKL. The CDR3 loop is CASSQVSGRGEQYF. The CDR3 bases are TGCGCCAGCAGCCAAGTAAGCGGGAGAGGCGAGCAGTACTTC.

This clone was counted only a few times. The chain uses TRBV4-3 and TRBJ1-5; D remains ambiguous. Trimming cost V 1 base and J 0 bases, with 13 bases left between them. The CDR3 contains 17 residues. CDR1 and CDR2 from the germline V gene are LGHNA and YSLEER. Here the CDR3 reads CASSQVYPGDSNQPQHF. As DNA, the CDR3 is TGCGCCAGCAGCCAAGTGTATCCAGGCGATAGCAATCAGCCCCAGCATTTT.